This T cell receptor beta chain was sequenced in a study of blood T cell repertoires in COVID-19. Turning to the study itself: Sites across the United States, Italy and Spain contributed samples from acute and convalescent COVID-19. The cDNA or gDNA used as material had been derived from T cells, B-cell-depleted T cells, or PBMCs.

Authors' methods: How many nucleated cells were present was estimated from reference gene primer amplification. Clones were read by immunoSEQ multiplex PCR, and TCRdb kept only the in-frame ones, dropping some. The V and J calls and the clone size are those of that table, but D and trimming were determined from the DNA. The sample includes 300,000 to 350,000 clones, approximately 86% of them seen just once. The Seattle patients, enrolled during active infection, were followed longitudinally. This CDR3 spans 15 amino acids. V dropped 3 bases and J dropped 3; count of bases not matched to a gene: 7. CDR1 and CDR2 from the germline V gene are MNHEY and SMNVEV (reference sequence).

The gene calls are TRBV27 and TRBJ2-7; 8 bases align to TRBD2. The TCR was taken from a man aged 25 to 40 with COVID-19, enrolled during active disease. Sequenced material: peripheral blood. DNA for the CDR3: TGTGCCAGCAGTTTGGCTAGCGGGTTACACTACGAGCAGTACTTC. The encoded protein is CASSLASGLHYEQYF.